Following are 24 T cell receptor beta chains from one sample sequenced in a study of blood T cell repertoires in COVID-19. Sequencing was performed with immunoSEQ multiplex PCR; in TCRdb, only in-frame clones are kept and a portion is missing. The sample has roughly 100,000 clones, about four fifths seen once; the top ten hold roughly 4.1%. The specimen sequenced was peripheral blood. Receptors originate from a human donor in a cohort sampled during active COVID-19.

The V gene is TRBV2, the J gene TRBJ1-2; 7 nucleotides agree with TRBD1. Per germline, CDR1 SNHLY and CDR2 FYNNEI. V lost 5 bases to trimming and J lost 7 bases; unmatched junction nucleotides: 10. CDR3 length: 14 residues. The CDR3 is CASSPGGRDTGYTF. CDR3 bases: TGTGCCAGCAGTCCAGGGGGACGGGACACTGGCTACACCTTC.

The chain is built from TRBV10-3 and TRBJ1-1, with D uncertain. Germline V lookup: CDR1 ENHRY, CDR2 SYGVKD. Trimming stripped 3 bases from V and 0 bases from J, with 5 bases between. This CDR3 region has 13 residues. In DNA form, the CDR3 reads TGTGCCATCAGTGATCAGGTGAACACTGAAGCTTTCTTT. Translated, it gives CAISDQVNTEAFF.

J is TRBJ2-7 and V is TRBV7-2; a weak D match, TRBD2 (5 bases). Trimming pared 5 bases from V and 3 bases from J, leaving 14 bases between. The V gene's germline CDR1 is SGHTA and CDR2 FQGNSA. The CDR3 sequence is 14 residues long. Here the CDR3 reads CASSTAGPGYEQYF. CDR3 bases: TGTGCCAGCAGCACCGCGGGCCCCGGCTACGAGCAGTACTTC.

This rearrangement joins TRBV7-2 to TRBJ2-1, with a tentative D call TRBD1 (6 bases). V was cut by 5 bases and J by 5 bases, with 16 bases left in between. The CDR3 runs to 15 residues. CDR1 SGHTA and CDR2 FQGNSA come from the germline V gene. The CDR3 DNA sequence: TGTGCCAGCAGCCGGAAACAGGGTTTTAACAATGAGCAGTTCTTC. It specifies CASSRKQGFNNEQFF.

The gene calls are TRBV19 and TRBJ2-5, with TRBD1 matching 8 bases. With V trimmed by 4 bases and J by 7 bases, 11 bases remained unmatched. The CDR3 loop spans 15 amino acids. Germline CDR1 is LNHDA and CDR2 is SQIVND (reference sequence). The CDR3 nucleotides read TGTGCCAGTAGTACAAAGACAGGGGCGATGGGGACCCAGTACTTC. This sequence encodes CASSTKTGAMGTQYF. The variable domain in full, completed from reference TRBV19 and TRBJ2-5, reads DGGITQSPKYLFRKEGQNVTLSCEQNLNHDAMYWYRQDPGQGLRLIYYSQIVNDFQKGDIAEGYSVSREKKESFPLTVTSAQKNPTAFYLCASSTKTGAMGTQYFGPGTRLLVL.

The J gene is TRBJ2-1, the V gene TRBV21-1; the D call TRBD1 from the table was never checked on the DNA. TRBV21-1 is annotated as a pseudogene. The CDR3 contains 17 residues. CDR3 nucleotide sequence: TGTGCCAGCACCCAAAGCGGGTGCGGGACAGGGGGCCTTGAGCAGTTCTTC. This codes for CASTQSGCGTGGLEQFF.

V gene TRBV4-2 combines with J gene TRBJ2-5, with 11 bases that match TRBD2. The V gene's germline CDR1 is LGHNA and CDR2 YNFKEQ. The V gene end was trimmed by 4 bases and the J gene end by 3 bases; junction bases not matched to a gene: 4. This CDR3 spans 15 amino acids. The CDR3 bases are TGTGCCAGCAGCCTAGCGGGGGGGGGCGAAGAGACCCAGTACTTC. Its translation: CASSLAGGGEETQYF.

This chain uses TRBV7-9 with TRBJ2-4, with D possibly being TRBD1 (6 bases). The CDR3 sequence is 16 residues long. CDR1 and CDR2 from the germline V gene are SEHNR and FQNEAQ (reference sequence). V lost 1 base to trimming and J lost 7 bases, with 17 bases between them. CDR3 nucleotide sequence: TGTGCCAGCAGCTTAGGGGGCCAGGGGATCGCGAACATTCAGTACTTC. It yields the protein CASSLGGQGIANIQYF.

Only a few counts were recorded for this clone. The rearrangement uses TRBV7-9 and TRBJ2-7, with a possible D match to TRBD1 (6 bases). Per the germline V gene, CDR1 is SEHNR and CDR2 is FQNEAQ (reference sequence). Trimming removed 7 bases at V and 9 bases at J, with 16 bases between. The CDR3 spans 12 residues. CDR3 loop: CASTGEGVRQYF. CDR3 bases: TGTGCCAGCACCGGAGAGGGGGTCCGGCAGTACTTC. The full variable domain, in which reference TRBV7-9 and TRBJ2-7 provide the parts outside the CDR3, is DTGVSQNPRHKITKRGQNVTFRCDPISEHNRLYWYRQTLGQGPEFLTYFQNEAQLEKSRLLSDRFSAERPKGSFSTLEIQRTEQGDSAMYLCASTGEGVRQYFGPGTRLTVT.

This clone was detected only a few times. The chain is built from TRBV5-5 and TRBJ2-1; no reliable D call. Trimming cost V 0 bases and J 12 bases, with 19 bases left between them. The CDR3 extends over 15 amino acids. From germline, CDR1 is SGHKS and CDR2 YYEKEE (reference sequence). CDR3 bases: TGTGCCAGCAGCTTGGAGTTCAGTTCGAGACTCGCGCAGTTCTTC. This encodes CASSLEFSSRLAQFF.

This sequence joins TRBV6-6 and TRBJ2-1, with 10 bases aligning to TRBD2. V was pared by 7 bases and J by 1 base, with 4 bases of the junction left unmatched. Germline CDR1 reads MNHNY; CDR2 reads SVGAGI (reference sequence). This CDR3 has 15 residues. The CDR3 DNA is TGTGCCAGCACCCAACTAGCGGGGTCCTACAATGAGCAGTTCTTC. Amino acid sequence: CASTQLAGSYNEQFF.

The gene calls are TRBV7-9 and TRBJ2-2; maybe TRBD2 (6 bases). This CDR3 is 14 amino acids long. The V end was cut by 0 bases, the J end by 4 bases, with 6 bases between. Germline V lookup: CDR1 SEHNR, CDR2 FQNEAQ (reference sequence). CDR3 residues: CASSLAGGTGELFF. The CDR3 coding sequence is TGTGCCAGCAGCTTAGCGGGGGGCACCGGGGAGCTGTTTTTT. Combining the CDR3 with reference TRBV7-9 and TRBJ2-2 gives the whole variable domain DTGVSQNPRHKITKRGQNVTFRCDPISEHNRLYWYRQTLGQGPEFLTYFQNEAQLEKSRLLSDRFSAERPKGSFSTLEIQRTEQGDSAMYLCASSLAGGTGELFFGEGSRLTVL.

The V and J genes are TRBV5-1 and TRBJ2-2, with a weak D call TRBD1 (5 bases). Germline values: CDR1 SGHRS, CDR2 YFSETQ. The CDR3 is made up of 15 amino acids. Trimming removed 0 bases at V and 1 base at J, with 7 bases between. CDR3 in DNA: TGCGCCAGCAGCTTGGGTCAGGGGAACACCGGGGAGCTGTTTTTT. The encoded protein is CASSLGQGNTGELFF. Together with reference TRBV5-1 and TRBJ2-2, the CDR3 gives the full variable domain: KAGVTQTPRYLIKTRGQQVTLSCSPISGHRSVSWYQQTPGQGLQFLFEYFSETQRNKGNFPGRFSGRQFSNSRSEMNVSTLELGDSALYLCASSLGQGNTGELFFGEGSRLTVL.

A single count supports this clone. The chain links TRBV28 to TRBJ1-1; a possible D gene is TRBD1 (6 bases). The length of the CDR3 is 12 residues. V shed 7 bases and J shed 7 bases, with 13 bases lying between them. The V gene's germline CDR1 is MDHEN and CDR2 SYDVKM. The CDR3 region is CASTGVMYEAFF. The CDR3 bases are TGTGCCAGCACAGGGGTTATGTATGAAGCTTTCTTT.

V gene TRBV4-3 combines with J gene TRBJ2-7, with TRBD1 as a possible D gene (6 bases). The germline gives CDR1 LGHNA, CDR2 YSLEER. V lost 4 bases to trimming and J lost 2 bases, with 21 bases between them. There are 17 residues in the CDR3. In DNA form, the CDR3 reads TGCGCCAGCAGCCGAGAGGCTATACAGGGAATTGCCTACGAGCAGTACTTC. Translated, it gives CASSREAIQGIAYEQYF.

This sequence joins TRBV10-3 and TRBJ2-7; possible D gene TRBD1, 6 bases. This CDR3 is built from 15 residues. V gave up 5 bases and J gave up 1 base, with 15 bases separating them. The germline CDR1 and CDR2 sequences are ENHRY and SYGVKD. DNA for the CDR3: TGTGCCATCAGTACCAGGGGCGGGCTTTCCTACGAGCAGTACTTC. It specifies CAISTRGGLSYEQYF.

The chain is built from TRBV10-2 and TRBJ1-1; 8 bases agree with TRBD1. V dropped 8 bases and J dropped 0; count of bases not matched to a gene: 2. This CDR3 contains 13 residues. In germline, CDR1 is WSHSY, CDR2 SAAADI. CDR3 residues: CASGGQVNTEAFF. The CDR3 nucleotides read TGCGCCAGCGGGGGACAGGTGAACACTGAAGCTTTCTTT.

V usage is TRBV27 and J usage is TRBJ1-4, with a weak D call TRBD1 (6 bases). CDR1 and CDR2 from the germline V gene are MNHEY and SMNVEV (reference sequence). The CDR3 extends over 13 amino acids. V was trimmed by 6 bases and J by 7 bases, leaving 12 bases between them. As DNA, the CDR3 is TGTGCCAGCAGGGGGGGGGCAGGTGAAAAACTGTTTTTT. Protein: CASRGGAGEKLFF.

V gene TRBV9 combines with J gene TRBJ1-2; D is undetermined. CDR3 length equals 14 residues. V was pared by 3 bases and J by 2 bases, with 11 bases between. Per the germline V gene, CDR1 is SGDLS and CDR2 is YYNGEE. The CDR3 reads CASSASMTNYGYTF. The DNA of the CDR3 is TGTGCCAGCAGCGCCTCGATGACAAACTATGGCTACACCTTC.

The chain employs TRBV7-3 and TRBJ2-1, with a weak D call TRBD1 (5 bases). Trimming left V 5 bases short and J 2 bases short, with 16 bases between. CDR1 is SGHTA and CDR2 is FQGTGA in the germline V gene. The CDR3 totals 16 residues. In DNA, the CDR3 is TGTGCCAGCAGCCGCGGATCAGGGCAGGCCTACAATGAGCAGTTCTTC. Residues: CASSRGSGQAYNEQFF.

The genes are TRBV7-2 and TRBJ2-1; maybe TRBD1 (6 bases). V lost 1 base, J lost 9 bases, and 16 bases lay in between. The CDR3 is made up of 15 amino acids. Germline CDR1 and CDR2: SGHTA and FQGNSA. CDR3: CASSLEVRGSGEQFF. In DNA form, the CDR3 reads TGTGCCAGCAGCTTAGAAGTCAGGGGATCGGGTGAGCAGTTCTTC.

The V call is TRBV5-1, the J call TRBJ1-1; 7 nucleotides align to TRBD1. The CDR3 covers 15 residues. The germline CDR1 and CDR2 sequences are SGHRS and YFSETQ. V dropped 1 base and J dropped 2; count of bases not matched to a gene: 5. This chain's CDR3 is CASSLRGQSNTEAFF. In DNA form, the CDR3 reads TGCGCCAGCAGCTTGAGGGGACAGAGTAACACTGAAGCTTTCTTT.

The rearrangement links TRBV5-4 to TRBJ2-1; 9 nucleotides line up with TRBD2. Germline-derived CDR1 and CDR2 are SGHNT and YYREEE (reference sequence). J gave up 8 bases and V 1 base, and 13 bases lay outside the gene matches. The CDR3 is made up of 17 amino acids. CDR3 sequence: CASSLQVAGALDDEQFF. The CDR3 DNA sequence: TGTGCCAGCAGCTTGCAGGTAGCGGGGGCTTTAGACGATGAGCAGTTCTTC.

CDR3 sequence reads: CASSSGTAPTDTQYF. CDR3 DNA sequence: TGTGCCAGCAGCTCCGGGACAGCTCCCACAGATACGCAGTATTTT. V usage is TRBV7-3 and J usage is TRBJ2-3, with 7 bases aligning to TRBD1. The ends lost 4 bases at V and 2 bases at J; junction bases unmatched: 6. This CDR3 contains 15 residues. Germline CDR1 SGHTA, CDR2 FQGTGA.